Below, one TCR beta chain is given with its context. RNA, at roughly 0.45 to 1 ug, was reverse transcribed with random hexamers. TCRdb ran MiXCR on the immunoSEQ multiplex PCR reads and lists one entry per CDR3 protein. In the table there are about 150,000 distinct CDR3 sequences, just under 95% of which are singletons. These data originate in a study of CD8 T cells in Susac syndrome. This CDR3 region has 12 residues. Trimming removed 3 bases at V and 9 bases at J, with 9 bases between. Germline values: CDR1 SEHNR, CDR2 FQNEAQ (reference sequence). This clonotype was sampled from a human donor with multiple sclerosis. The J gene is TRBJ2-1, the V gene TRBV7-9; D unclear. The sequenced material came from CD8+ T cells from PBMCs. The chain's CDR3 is CASSFSPSEQFF. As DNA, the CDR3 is TGTGCCAGCAGCTTTTCCCCAAGTGAGCAGTTCTTC.